This T cell receptor beta chain appears in the sequencing data of a study of beta chain features in type 1 diabetes. This clone was found a few times. cDNA synthesis used the whole RNA isolate, giving expressed TCRB sequences. Some clones are missing from TCRdb's copy, which holds only in-frame ones; the method was immunoSEQ multiplex PCR. The sample contains about 900,000 clones, under 20% of which appear only once. The germline CDR1 and CDR2 sequences are MGHRA and YSYEKL. The trim removed 3 bases at V and 2 bases at J, leaving 4 bases unmatched. This CDR3 contains 15 residues. The chain has TRBV4-1 and TRBJ2-1, with 7 bases fitting TRBD2. The TCR was taken from a woman aged 18-30 years in good health. Sequencing input: naive CD4+ T cells from blood. This chain's CDR3 is CASSQSGGAYNEQFF. DNA of the CDR3: TGCGCCAGCAGCCAGTCGGGAGGTGCCTACAATGAGCAGTTCTTC.